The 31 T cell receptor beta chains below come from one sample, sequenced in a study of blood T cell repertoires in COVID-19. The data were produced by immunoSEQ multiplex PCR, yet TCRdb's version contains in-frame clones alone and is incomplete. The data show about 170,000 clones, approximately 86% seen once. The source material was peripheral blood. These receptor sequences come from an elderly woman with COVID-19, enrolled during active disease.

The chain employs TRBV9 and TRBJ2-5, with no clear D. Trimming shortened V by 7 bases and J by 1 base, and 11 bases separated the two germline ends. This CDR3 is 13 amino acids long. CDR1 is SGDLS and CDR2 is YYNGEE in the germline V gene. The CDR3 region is CASSGSTQETQYF. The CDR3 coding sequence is TGTGCCAGCTCCGGGTCCACCCAAGAGACCCAGTACTTC.

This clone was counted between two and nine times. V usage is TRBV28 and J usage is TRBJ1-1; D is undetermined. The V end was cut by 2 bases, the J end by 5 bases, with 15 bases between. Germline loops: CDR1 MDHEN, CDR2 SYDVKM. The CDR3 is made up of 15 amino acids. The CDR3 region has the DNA TGTGCCAGCAGTTTAATGGAGGAGGTCTTTACTGAAGCTTTCTTT. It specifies CASSLMEEVFTEAFF.

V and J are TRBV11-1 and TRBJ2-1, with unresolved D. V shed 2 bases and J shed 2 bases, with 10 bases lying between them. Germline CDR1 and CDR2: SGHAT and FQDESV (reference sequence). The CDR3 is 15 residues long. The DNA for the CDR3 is TGTGCCAGCAGCTTAATGAGAAATCCCTACAATGAGCAGTTCTTC. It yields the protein CASSLMRNPYNEQFF.

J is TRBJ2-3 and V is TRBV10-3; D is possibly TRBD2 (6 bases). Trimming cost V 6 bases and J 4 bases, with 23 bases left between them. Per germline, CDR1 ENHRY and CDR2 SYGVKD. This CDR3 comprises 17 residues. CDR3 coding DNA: TGTGCCATCAGCCTATCTAGCGAATCCAGGAGGGCAGATACGCAGTATTTT. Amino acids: CAISLSSESRRADTQYF.

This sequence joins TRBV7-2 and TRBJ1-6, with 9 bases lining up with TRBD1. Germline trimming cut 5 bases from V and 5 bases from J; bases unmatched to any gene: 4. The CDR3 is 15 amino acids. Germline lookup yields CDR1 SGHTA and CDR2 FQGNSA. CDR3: CASSRRDRDNSPLHF. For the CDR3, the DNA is TGTGCCAGCAGCCGTCGGGACAGGGATAATTCACCCCTCCACTTT.

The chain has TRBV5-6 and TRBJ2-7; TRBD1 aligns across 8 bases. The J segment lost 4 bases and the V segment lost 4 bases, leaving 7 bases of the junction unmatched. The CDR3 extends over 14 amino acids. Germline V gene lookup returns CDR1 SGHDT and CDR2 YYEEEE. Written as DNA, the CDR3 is TGTGCCAGCAGCCGGACAGGGCCCCAATACGAGCAGTACTTC. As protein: CASSRTGPQYEQYF.

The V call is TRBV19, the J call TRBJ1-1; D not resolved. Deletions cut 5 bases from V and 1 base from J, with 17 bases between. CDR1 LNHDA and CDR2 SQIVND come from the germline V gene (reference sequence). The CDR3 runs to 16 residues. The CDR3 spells CASSPTTGVRNTEAFF. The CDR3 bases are TGTGCCAGTAGTCCCACGACCGGGGTGAGGAACACTGAAGCTTTCTTT.

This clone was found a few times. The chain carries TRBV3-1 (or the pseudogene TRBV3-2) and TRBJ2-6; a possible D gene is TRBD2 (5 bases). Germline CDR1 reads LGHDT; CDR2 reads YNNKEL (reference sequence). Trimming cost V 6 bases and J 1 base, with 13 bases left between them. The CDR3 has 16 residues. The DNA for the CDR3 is TGTGCCAGCAGGAAAAGGAGCGGATCTGGGGCCAACGTCCTGACTTTC. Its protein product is CASRKRSGSGANVLTF.

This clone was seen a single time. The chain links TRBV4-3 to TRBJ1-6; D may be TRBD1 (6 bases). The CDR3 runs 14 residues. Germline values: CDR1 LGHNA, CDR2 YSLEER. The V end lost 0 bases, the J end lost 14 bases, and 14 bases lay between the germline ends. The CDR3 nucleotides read TGCGCCAGCAGCCAAGATAACCGACAGGTTACCCTCCACTTT. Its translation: CASSQDNRQVTLHF.

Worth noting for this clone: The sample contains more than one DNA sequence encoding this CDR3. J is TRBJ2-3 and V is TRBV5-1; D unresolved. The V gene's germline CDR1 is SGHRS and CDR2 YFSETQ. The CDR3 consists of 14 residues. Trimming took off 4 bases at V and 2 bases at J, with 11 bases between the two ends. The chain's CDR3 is CASSLTGYTDTQYF. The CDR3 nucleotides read TGCGCCAGCAGCCTTACCGGGTACACAGATACGCAGTATTTT.

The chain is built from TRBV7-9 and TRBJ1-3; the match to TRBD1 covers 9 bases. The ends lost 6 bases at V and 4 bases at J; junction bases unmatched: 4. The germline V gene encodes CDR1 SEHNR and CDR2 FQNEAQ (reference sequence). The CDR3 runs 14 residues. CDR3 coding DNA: TGTGCCAGCAGTGACGGGACAGGGGGAAACACCATATATTTT. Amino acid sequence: CASSDGTGGNTIYF. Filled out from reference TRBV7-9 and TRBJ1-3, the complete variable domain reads DTGVSQNPRHKITKRGQNVTFRCDPISEHNRLYWYRQTLGQGPEFLTYFQNEAQLEKSRLLSDRFSAERPKGSFSTLEIQRTEQGDSAMYLCASSDGTGGNTIYFGEGSWLTVV.

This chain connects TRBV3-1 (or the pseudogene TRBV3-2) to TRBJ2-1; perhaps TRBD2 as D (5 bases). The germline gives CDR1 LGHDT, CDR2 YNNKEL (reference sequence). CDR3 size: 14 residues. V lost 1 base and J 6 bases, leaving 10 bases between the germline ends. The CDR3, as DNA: TGTGCCAGCAGCCAAGGAGGACTTTCCAATGAGCAGTTCTTC. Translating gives CASSQGGLSNEQFF.

This CDR3 reads CASSLDSGRGDEQFF. The CDR3, as DNA: TGTGCCAGCAGCTTAGATAGCGGGAGAGGGGATGAGCAGTTCTTC. The chain has TRBV7-2 and TRBJ2-1, with 9 bases lining up with TRBD2. This CDR3 is 15 amino acids long. The V gene's germline CDR1 is SGHTA and CDR2 FQGNSA. The V and J ends lost 1 base and 8 bases, in that order; junction bases with no gene match: 6.

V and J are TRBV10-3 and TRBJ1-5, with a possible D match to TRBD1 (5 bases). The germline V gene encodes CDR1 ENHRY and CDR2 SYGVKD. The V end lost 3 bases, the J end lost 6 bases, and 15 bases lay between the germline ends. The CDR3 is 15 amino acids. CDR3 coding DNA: TGTGCCATCAGTGAATCGTCAGGGTTGGGTCAGCCCCAGCATTTT. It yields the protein CAISESSGLGQPQHF.

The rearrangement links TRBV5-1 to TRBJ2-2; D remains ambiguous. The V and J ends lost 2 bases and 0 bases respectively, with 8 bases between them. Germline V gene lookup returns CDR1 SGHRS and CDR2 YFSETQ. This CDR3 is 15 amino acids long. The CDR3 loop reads CASSFDGANTGELFF. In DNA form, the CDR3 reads TGCGCCAGCAGCTTCGACGGAGCGAACACCGGGGAGCTGTTTTTT. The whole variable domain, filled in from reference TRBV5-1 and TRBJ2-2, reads KAGVTQTPRYLIKTRGQQVTLSCSPISGHRSVSWYQQTPGQGLQFLFEYFSETQRNKGNFPGRFSGRQFSNSRSEMNVSTLELGDSALYLCASSFDGANTGELFFGEGSRLTVL.

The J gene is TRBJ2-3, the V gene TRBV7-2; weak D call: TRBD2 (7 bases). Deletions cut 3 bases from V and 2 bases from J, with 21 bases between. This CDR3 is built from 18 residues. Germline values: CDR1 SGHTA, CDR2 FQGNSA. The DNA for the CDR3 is TGTGCCAGCAGCTTGAGGAGGTTCAGGGAGGGGGTCACAGATACGCAGTATTTT. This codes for CASSLRRFREGVTDTQYF.

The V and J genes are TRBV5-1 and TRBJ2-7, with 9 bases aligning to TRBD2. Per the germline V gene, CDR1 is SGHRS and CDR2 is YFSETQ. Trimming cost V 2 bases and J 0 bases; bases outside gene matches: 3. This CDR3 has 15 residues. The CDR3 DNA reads TGCGCCAGCAGCTTTCTAGCGGGGCCCTCCTACGAGCAGTACTTC. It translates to CASSFLAGPSYEQYF.

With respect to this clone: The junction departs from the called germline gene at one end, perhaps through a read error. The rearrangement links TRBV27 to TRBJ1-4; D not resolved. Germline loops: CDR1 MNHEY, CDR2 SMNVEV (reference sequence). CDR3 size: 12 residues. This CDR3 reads CASRRANEKLFF. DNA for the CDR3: TGTGCCAGCAGACGAGCTAACGAAAAACTGTTTTTT. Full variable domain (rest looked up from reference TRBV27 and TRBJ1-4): EAQVTQNPRYLITVTGKKLTVTCSQNMNHEYMSWYRQDPGLGLRQIYYSMNVEVTDKGDVPEGYKVSRKEKRNFPLILESPSPNQTSLYFCASRRANEKLFFGSGTQLSVL.

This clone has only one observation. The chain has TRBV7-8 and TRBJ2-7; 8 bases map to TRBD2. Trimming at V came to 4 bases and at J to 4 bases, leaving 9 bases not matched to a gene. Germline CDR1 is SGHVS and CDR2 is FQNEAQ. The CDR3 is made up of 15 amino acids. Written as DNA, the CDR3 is TGTGCCAGCAGCTCTTGGACTAGCAGTGGGTACGAGCAGTACTTC. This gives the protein CASSSWTSSGYEQYF.

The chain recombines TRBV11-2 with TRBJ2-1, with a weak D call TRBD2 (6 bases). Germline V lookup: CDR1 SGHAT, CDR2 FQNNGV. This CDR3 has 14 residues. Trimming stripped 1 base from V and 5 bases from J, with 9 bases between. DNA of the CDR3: TGTGCCAGCAGCTTAGCTAGCGCCAACAATGAGCAGTTCTTC. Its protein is CASSLASANNEQFF.

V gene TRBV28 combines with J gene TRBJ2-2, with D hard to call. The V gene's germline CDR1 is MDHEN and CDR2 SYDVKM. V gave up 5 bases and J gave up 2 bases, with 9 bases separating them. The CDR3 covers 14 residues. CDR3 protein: CASSGPGNTGELFF. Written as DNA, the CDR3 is TGTGCCAGCAGTGGGCCCGGAAACACCGGGGAGCTGTTTTTT.

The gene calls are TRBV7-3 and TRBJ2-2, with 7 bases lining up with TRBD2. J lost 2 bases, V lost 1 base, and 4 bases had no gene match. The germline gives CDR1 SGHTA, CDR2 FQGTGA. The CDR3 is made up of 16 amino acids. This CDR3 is CASSLMSSGNTGELFF. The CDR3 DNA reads TGTGCCAGCAGCTTAATGTCTAGCGGAAACACCGGGGAGCTGTTTTTT.

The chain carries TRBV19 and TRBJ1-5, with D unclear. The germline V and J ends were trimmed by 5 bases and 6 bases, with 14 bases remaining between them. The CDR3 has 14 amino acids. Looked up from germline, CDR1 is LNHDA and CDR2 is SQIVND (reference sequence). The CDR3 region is CASSDLQAGQPQHF. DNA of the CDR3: TGTGCCAGTAGTGATCTGCAGGCGGGTCAGCCCCAGCATTTT.

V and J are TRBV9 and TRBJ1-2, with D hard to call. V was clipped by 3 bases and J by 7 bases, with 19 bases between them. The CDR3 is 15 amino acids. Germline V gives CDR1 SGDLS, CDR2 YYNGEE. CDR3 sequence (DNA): TGTGCCAGCAGCGCCCCAGGACGGGGAGGGAGTGGCTACACCTTC. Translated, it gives CASSAPGRGGSGYTF.

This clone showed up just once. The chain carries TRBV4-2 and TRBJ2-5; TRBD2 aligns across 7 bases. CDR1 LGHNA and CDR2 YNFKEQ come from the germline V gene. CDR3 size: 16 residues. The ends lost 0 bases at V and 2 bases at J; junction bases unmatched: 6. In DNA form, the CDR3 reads TGTGCCAGCAGCCAAGATGGGGCTAGCGGACAAGAGACCCAGTACTTC. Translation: CASSQDGASGQETQYF.

For the CDR3, the DNA is TGCGCCAGCAGCCTACGGACAGGGAATAATTCACCCCTCCACTTT. Residues: CASSLRTGNNSPLHF. This chain links TRBV4-1 with TRBJ1-6, with 8 nucleotides matching TRBD1. Trimming at V came to 4 bases and at J to 5 bases, leaving 4 bases not matched to a gene. The CDR3 has 15 amino acids. Germline V CDR1 and CDR2: MGHRA, YSYEKL.

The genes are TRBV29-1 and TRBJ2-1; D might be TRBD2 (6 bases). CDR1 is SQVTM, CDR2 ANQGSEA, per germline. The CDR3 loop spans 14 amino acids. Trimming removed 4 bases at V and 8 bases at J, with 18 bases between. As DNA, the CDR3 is TGCAGCGTTGTATGGTTCCGGGGGAATCATGAGCAGTTCTTC. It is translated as CSVVWFRGNHEQFF.

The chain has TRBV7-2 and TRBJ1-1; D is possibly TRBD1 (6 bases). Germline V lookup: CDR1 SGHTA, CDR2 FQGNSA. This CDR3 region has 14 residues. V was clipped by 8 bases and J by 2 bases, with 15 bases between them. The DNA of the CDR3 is TGTGCCAGCTCCTTGCGACAGGTTAACACTGAAGCTTTCTTT. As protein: CASSLRQVNTEAFF.

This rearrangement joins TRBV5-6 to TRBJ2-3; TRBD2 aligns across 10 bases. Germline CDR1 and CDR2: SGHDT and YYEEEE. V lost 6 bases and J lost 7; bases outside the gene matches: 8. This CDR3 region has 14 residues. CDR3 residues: CASTFGTSVNTQYF. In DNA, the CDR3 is TGTGCCAGCACCTTCGGGACTAGCGTAAATACGCAGTATTTT.

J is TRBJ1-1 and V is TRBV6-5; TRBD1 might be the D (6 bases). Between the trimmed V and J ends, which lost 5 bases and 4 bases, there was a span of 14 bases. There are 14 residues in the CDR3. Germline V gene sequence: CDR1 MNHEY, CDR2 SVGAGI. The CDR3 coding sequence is TGTGCCAGCAGTCGACAGGACCGCGGCACTGAAGCTTTCTTT. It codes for CASSRQDRGTEAFF.

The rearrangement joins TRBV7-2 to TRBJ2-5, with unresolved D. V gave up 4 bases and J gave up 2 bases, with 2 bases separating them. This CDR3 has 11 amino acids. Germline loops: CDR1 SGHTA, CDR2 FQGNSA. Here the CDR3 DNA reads TGTGCCAGCAGCTCACAAGAGACCCAGTACTTC. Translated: CASSSQETQYF.